A selection of T cell receptor beta chains follows, all from one sample in a study of blood T cell repertoires in COVID-19. TCRdb keeps only in-frame clones here, not all; method: immunoSEQ multiplex PCR. The sample contains about 130,000 clones, roughly three quarters of which appear only once. The source material was peripheral blood. Receptor source: a woman between 65 and 79 years old with acute or convalescent COVID-19. CDR3s include the opening cysteine and the closing phenylalanine or tryptophan. Each record gives: J gene, V gene, D gene, clone size, CDR3 DNA, CDR3 protein. The D gene is left open where the match is weak. Clone size appears in some rows only: once, few, many, or a class for an expanded clone.

J gene: TRBJ2-7
V gene: TRBV1
D gene: -
clone size: -
CDR3 DNA: TGCACCAGCGACCCTAGCGGGAGTGTCCCCTACGAGCAGTACTTC
CDR3 protein: CTSDPSGSVPYEQYF

J gene: TRBJ2-1
V gene: TRBV12-5
D gene: -
clone size: -
CDR3 DNA: TGTGCTAGTGGTTTGGATCGCTCCTACAATGAGCAGTTCTTC
CDR3 protein: CASGLDRSYNEQFF

J gene: TRBJ2-7
V gene: TRBV6-5
D gene: -
clone size: -
CDR3 DNA: TGTGCCAGCAGTTCCACGGGGTACTACGAGCAGTACTTC
CDR3 protein: CASSSTGYYEQYF

J gene: TRBJ1-4
V gene: TRBV2
D gene: TRBD1
clone size: -
CDR3 DNA: TGTGCCAGCAGGGAGGACAGGGGAAGGGAAAAACTGTTTTTT
CDR3 protein: CASREDRGREKLFF

J gene: TRBJ2-3
V gene: TRBV29-1
D gene: -
clone size: few
CDR3 DNA: TGCAGCGTTGATGATCTAGCTACGCAGTATTTT
CDR3 protein: CSVDDLATQYF

J gene: TRBJ2-1
V gene: TRBV10-3
D gene: -
clone size: -
CDR3 DNA: TGTGCCATCAGTGAAGGGGGGGGGCCTTCGGATGAGCAGTTCTTC
CDR3 protein: CAISEGGGPSDEQFF

J gene: TRBJ1-5
V gene: TRBV27
D gene: -
clone size: -
CDR3 DNA: TGTGCCAGCAGTTTTCGGGCGGGACTCAATCAGCCCCAGCATTTT
CDR3 protein: CASSFRAGLNQPQHF

J gene: TRBJ2-2
V gene: TRBV6-5
D gene: -
clone size: -
CDR3 DNA: TGTGCCACCTACCGAGAGGCCGGGGAGCTGTTTTTT
CDR3 protein: CATYREAGELFF

J gene: TRBJ2-1
V gene: TRBV14
D gene: -
clone size: -
CDR3 DNA: TGTGCCAGCAGCCAAGGACAACAGGCCTACAATGAGCAGTTCTTC
CDR3 protein: CASSQGQQAYNEQFF

J gene: TRBJ2-3
V gene: TRBV3-1/TRBV3-2
D gene: TRBD2
clone size: -
CDR3 DNA: TGTGCCAGCAGCCAAGATGTACTAGCGGGAGGGCCGACAGATACGCAGTATTTT
CDR3 protein: CASSQDVLAGGPTDTQYF

J gene: TRBJ1-3
V gene: TRBV6-5
D gene: -
clone size: -
CDR3 DNA: TGTGCCAGCAGACCCGGGACATCTGGTGGAAACACCATATATTTT
CDR3 protein: CASRPGTSGGNTIYF

J gene: TRBJ1-1
V gene: TRBV2
D gene: TRBD1
clone size: -
CDR3 DNA: TGTGCCAGCAGGGGAACAGGGGGCGCGAAGTTTGCTTTCTTT
CDR3 protein: CASRGTGGAKFAFF

J gene: TRBJ2-4
V gene: TRBV5-5
D gene: TRBD1
clone size: -
CDR3 DNA: TGTGCCAGCAGCCCCCGGACAGGGGGGTGGGACATTCAGTACTTC
CDR3 protein: CASSPRTGGWDIQYF

J gene: TRBJ1-1
V gene: TRBV4-3
D gene: -
clone size: -
CDR3 DNA: TGCGCCAGCAGCCAAGATGGGGGAGGGGAAGCTTTCTTT
CDR3 protein: CASSQDGGGEAFF

J gene: TRBJ2-1
V gene: TRBV19
D gene: -
clone size: few
CDR3 DNA: TGTGCCAGTAGTGGGGGGACCTTTCTTACCTACAATGAGCAGTTCTTC
CDR3 protein: CASSGGTFLTYNEQFF

J gene: TRBJ1-5
V gene: TRBV13
D gene: -
clone size: -
CDR3 DNA: TGTGCCAGCAGCTTTCGAGAACAGCCCAATCAGCCCCAGCATTTT
CDR3 protein: CASSFREQPNQPQHF

J gene: TRBJ1-3
V gene: TRBV6-6
D gene: -
clone size: -
CDR3 DNA: TGTGCCAGCAGTTACTCACAGCACGGTGGAAACACCATATATTTT
CDR3 protein: CASSYSQHGGNTIYF

J gene: TRBJ2-7
V gene: TRBV11-2
D gene: TRBD1
clone size: few
CDR3 DNA: TGTGCCAGCAGCCATAGGAGTGGGGACAGGGGGCTAGGAGAGCAGTACTTC
CDR3 protein: CASSHRSGDRGLGEQYF

J gene: TRBJ2-3
V gene: TRBV3-1/TRBV3-2
D gene: TRBD2
clone size: once
CDR3 DNA: TGTGCCAGCAGCGCGCTTTGGCTAGCGGGGGGAGCAGATACGCAGTATTTT
CDR3 protein: CASSALWLAGGADTQYF

J gene: TRBJ1-2
V gene: TRBV3-1/TRBV3-2
D gene: TRBD1
clone size: -
CDR3 DNA: TGTGCCAGCAGCCAAGGTGGACAGGGGCACGATGGCTACACCTTC
CDR3 protein: CASSQGGQGHDGYTF

J gene: TRBJ2-7
V gene: TRBV28
D gene: -
clone size: -
CDR3 DNA: TGTGCCAGCAGTTCTTTAGCGGAGAGCTCCTACGAGCAGTACTTC
CDR3 protein: CASSSLAESSYEQYF

J gene: TRBJ2-3
V gene: TRBV4-3
D gene: TRBD1
clone size: -
CDR3 DNA: TGCGCCAGCAGCCAAGAAGGTGGCGGGACAGGGACAGATACGCAGTATTTT
CDR3 protein: CASSQEGGGTGTDTQYF

J gene: TRBJ1-5
V gene: TRBV2
D gene: TRBD1
clone size: -
CDR3 DNA: TGTGCCAGCGGAGACAGGGCCCCCCAGCCCCAGCATTTT
CDR3 protein: CASGDRAPQPQHF

J gene: TRBJ2-7
V gene: TRBV19
D gene: -
clone size: -
CDR3 DNA: TGTGCCAGTAGTATGGCGGGGGCCACCTACGAGCAGTACTTC
CDR3 protein: CASSMAGATYEQYF

J gene: TRBJ2-4
V gene: TRBV19
D gene: -
clone size: -
CDR3 DNA: TGTGCCAGTAGTACGGCCTTTAAAGCGGACATTCAGTACTTC
CDR3 protein: CASSTAFKADIQYF

J gene: TRBJ1-1
V gene: TRBV7-9
D gene: -
clone size: -
CDR3 DNA: TGTGCCAGCAGCCTCCAGGACACGAACACTGAAGCTTTCTTT
CDR3 protein: CASSLQDTNTEAFF

J gene: TRBJ2-1
V gene: TRBV4-1
D gene: TRBD2
clone size: -
CDR3 DNA: TGCGCCAGCAGCCCGAGTAGCGGGAGGCCCAATCAGCAGTTCTTC
CDR3 protein: CASSPSSGRPNQQFF

J gene: TRBJ2-5
V gene: TRBV7-8
D gene: -
clone size: once
CDR3 DNA: TGTGCCAGCAGCTTAGTTGACGGGAGATCAGAGACCCAGTACTTC
CDR3 protein: CASSLVDGRSETQYF

J gene: TRBJ1-1
V gene: TRBV28
D gene: -
clone size: -
CDR3 DNA: TGTGCCACCAAATCGGGACAGAACACTGAAGCTTTCTTT
CDR3 protein: CATKSGQNTEAFF

J gene: TRBJ1-6
V gene: TRBV28
D gene: -
clone size: -
CDR3 DNA: TGTGCCAGCAGTCCTGGGGGCCGGAATTCACCCCTCCACTTT
CDR3 protein: CASSPGGRNSPLHF

J gene: TRBJ2-5
V gene: TRBV11-2
D gene: -
clone size: -
CDR3 DNA: TGTGCCAGCAGCCAGCGGCTGGGTTATAAGCAAGAGACCCAGTACTTC
CDR3 protein: CASSQRLGYKQETQYF

J gene: TRBJ1-2
V gene: TRBV6-2/TRBV6-3
D gene: TRBD1
clone size: -
CDR3 DNA: TGTGCCAGCAGTACAAAGGGACAGGGGCCCTACTATGGCTACACCTTC
CDR3 protein: CASSTKGQGPYYGYTF

J gene: TRBJ2-3
V gene: TRBV24-1
D gene: TRBD2
clone size: -
CDR3 DNA: TGTGCCATCTCAACCGGGACTAGCGGAGACTCTAGCACAGATACGCAGTATTTT
CDR3 protein: CAISTGTSGDSSTDTQYF

J gene: TRBJ2-7
V gene: TRBV11-1
D gene: -
clone size: -
CDR3 DNA: TGTGCCAGCAGCCTTCGACAGACCTACGAGCAGTACTTC
CDR3 protein: CASSLRQTYEQYF

J gene: TRBJ2-5
V gene: TRBV3-1/TRBV3-2
D gene: TRBD2
clone size: -
CDR3 DNA: TGTGCCAGCAGCCAAGTCCTGGCGGGAGGGTCGGAGGAGGAGACCCAGTACTTC
CDR3 protein: CASSQVLAGGSEEETQYF

J gene: TRBJ1-2
V gene: TRBV12-5
D gene: TRBD1
clone size: -
CDR3 DNA: TGTGCTAGTGGTCAGGGGGAGAGCTATGGCTACACCTTC
CDR3 protein: CASGQGESYGYTF

J gene: TRBJ1-2
V gene: TRBV7-9
D gene: -
clone size: few
CDR3 DNA: TGTGCCAGCAGCTTAAGGGTAGGGACAAAGGATGGCTACACCTTC
CDR3 protein: CASSLRVGTKDGYTF

J gene: TRBJ2-5
V gene: TRBV3-1/TRBV3-2
D gene: -
clone size: -
CDR3 DNA: TGTGCCAGCAGCCCAGGGCCGACAACGGCGGAGACCCAGTACTTC
CDR3 protein: CASSPGPTTAETQYF

J gene: TRBJ2-1
V gene: TRBV28
D gene: TRBD2
clone size: -
CDR3 DNA: TGTGCCAGCAGTGCAGGGACTAGCGGGAGCAATGAGCAGTTCTTC
CDR3 protein: CASSAGTSGSNEQFF

J gene: TRBJ2-1
V gene: TRBV11-3
D gene: TRBD2
clone size: -
CDR3 DNA: TGTGCCAGCAGCCCGGGACTAGCGGGATACGAGCAGTTCTTC
CDR3 protein: CASSPGLAGYEQFF

J gene: TRBJ2-7
V gene: TRBV4-1
D gene: -
clone size: -
CDR3 DNA: TGCGCCAGCAGCCAGGGCAGGGGGGAGTTGGAGGAGCAGTACTTC
CDR3 protein: CASSQGRGELEEQYF

J gene: TRBJ2-3
V gene: TRBV2
D gene: -
clone size: -
CDR3 DNA: TGTGCCAGCAGTGCGGTAGCGCTAACTAGCACAGATACGCAGTATTTT
CDR3 protein: CASSAVALTSTDTQYF

J gene: TRBJ1-1
V gene: TRBV4-3
D gene: -
clone size: few
CDR3 DNA: TGCGCCAGCAGCCAAGAAGTCAGCGTAAACACTGAAGCTTTCTTT
CDR3 protein: CASSQEVSVNTEAFF

J gene: TRBJ2-2
V gene: TRBV28
D gene: TRBD2
clone size: -
CDR3 DNA: TGTGCCAGCAACCCCCCGGGGGGGAGTGACTCCGGGGAGCTGTTTTTT
CDR3 protein: CASNPPGGSDSGELFF

J gene: TRBJ1-2
V gene: TRBV4-3
D gene: -
clone size: -
CDR3 DNA: TGCGCCAGCAGCCAAGAGCGGACAACCTATGGCTACACCTTC
CDR3 protein: CASSQERTTYGYTF

J gene: TRBJ2-5
V gene: TRBV7-2
D gene: -
clone size: -
CDR3 DNA: TGTGCCAGCAGCCCGAGGAACACTCAAGAGACCCAGTACTTC
CDR3 protein: CASSPRNTQETQYF

J gene: TRBJ2-3
V gene: TRBV6-5
D gene: -
clone size: -
CDR3 DNA: TGTGCCAGCAGTTACTGGGCAGGGAACACAGATACGCAGTATTTT
CDR3 protein: CASSYWAGNTDTQYF

J gene: TRBJ1-5
V gene: TRBV12-3/TRBV12-4
D gene: -
clone size: once
CDR3 DNA: TGTGCCAGCACGTCCCGGAATCAGCCCCAGCATTTT
CDR3 protein: CASTSRNQPQHF

J gene: TRBJ2-5
V gene: TRBV10-3
D gene: -
clone size: -
CDR3 DNA: TGTGCCATCGGCCGGGAGTTACTAGAGACCCAGTACTTC
CDR3 protein: CAIGRELLETQYF

J gene: TRBJ2-7
V gene: TRBV28
D gene: -
clone size: -
CDR3 DNA: TGTGCCAGCAGTTCCCCTACGGGGGACTCGCAGTACTTC
CDR3 protein: CASSSPTGDSQYF

J gene: TRBJ2-4
V gene: TRBV7-8
D gene: TRBD1
clone size: -
CDR3 DNA: TGTGCCAGCAGCTCAGGACAGGGCAAAAACATTCAGTACTTC
CDR3 protein: CASSSGQGKNIQYF

J gene: TRBJ2-7
V gene: TRBV5-1
D gene: -
clone size: -
CDR3 DNA: TGCGCCAGCAGCTTGGGCGACAGCTCCTACGAGCAGTACTTC
CDR3 protein: CASSLGDSSYEQYF

J gene: TRBJ2-2
V gene: TRBV2
D gene: TRBD2
clone size: few
CDR3 DNA: TGTGCCGCCAGGGGGCGGCTAGCGGGGGGGACGGGTGCCGGGGAGCTGTTTTTT
CDR3 protein: CAARGRLAGGTGAGELFF

J gene: TRBJ2-1
V gene: TRBV28
D gene: TRBD2
clone size: -
CDR3 DNA: TGTGCCAGCAGCCTTGAGGGGACTAGCGGGGCCTACAATGAGCAGTTCTTC
CDR3 protein: CASSLEGTSGAYNEQFF

J gene: TRBJ2-7
V gene: TRBV10-2
D gene: TRBD2
clone size: few
CDR3 DNA: TGCGCCAGCAGTGAGTCCTGGACTAGTCTCGACGAGCAGTACTTC
CDR3 protein: CASSESWTSLDEQYF

J gene: TRBJ2-7
V gene: TRBV11-2
D gene: -
clone size: once
CDR3 DNA: TGTGCCAGCAGCTTCGGGAGAACTAGCTCCTACGAGCAGTACTTC
CDR3 protein: CASSFGRTSSYEQYF

J gene: TRBJ2-5
V gene: TRBV29-1
D gene: -
clone size: -
CDR3 DNA: TGCAGCGTTGAAGGAGGGGGCCAAGAGACCCAGTACTTC
CDR3 protein: CSVEGGGQETQYF

J gene: TRBJ2-5
V gene: TRBV19
D gene: -
clone size: -
CDR3 DNA: TGTGCCAGTAGCTACACAGATCAAGAGACCCAGTACTTC
CDR3 protein: CASSYTDQETQYF

J gene: TRBJ1-3
V gene: TRBV7-2
D gene: -
clone size: -
CDR3 DNA: TGTGCCAGCAGCTCCCAGGGGACTGGAAACACCATATATTTT
CDR3 protein: CASSSQGTGNTIYF